This T cell receptor (beta chain) was identified in a study of tumor-infiltrating lymphocytes in primary liver carcinoma. Co-extracted RNA and DNA came from 20-30 mg of unsorted bulk tissue. More than 80% viable tumor cells made up every tumor sample. This CDR3 has 15 amino acids. Germline CDR1 reads DFQATT; CDR2 reads SNEGSKA (reference sequence). Trimming took 1 base from V and 3 from J, leaving 13 bases between them. Researchers generated TCR beta cDNA from roughly 510 ng of total RNA, relying on a constant-region primer. Investigators got TCR beta libraries out of three nested multiplex PCR rounds, done with slightly modified ARM-PCR. Rounds one and two of PCR, each of 10 to 11 cycles, were primed with TRBV1-TRBV30 forward primers and a C-beta reverse primer. Each CDR3 protein gets one entry after TCRdb re-called the multiplex PCR reads with MiXCR. The sample yields tens of thousands of distinct CDR3 sequences, 60% to 85% seen once.

The chain recombines TRBV20-1 with TRBJ2-1; no firm D call. This receptor was taken from a man aged 35-49 years with primary liver carcinoma and hepatitis B virus infection. Material for sequencing was liver tumor tissue from sampling region 5. This sample's subset: tumor region T5, tumor centre. For the CDR3, the DNA is TGCAGTGCTAGAGTGATGGCGATCTTCTACAATGAGCAGTTCTTC. This codes for CSARVMAIFYNEQFF.